Reported below is one T cell receptor (beta chain). What it binds is not known. This sample was taken from a study of PD-1 blockade in classical Hodgkin lymphoma. Only in-frame clones appear in the TCRdb table, and some are missing; sequencing was by immunoSEQ multiplex PCR. Found here are 30,000 to 45,000 clones, 70% to 90% of them singletons; the top ten hold 7.7%. General study findings and limits: Those achieving complete response showed baseline diversity like newly diagnosed patients. Relapsed/refractory patients reportedly had lower baseline diversity than newly diagnosed patients. With CD4+ cells, TCR diversity rose significantly by C4D1, but not with CD8+ cells.

Per germline, CDR1 SGHVS and CDR2 FNYEAQ. The V segment lost 5 bases and the J segment 0 bases; nucleotides outside the gene matches: 15. The length of the CDR3 is 19 residues. There was relapse after autologous stem cell transplantation in every patient, and there was variation in brentuximab vedotin exposure. Reported best responses ranged across complete response, partial response or progressive disease. The input for sequencing was peripheral blood mononuclear cells (PBMCs), taken before the second cycle of nivolumab. The chain carries TRBV7-6 and TRBJ2-3; 9 bases line up with TRBD2. The origin of this receptor is a human donor with classical Hodgkin lymphoma. For the CDR3, the DNA is TGTGCCAGCAGCCCCTATGGGTCTAGCGGGGCGACTAGCACAGATACGCAGTATTTT. It codes for CASSPYGSSGATSTDTQYF.